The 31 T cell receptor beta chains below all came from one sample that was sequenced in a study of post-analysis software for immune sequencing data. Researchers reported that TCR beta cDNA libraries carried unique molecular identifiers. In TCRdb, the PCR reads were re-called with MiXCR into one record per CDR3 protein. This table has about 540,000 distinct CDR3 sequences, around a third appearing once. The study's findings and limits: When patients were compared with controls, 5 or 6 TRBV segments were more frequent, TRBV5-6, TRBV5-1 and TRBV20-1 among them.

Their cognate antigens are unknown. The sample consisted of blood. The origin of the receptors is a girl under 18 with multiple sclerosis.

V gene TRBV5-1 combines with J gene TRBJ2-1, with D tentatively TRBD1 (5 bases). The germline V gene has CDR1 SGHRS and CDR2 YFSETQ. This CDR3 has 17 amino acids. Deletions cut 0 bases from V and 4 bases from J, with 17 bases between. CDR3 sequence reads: CASSLAPGPRAYNEQFF. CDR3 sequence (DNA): TGCGCCAGCAGCTTGGCCCCCGGGCCCAGGGCTTACAATGAGCAGTTCTTC.

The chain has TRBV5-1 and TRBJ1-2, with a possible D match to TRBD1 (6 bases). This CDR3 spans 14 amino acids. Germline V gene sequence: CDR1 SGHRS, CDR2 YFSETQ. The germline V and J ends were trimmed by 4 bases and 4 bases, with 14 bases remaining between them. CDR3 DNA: TGCGCCAGCAGCGAGGGACACCTAATCTATGGCTACACCTTC. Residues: CASSEGHLIYGYTF.

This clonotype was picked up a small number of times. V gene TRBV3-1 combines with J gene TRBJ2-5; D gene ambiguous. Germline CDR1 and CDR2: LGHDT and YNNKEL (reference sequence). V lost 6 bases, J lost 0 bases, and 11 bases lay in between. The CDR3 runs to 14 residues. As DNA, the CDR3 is TGTGCCAGCAGGGTGGCTGCGTACCAAGAGACCCAGTACTTC. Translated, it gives CASRVAAYQETQYF.

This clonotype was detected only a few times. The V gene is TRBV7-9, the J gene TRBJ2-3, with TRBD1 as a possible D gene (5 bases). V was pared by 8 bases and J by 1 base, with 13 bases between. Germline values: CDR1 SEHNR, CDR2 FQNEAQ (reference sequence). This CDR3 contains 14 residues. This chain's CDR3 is CASDQTGGTDTQYF. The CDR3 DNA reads TGTGCCAGCGATCAAACAGGAGGCACAGATACGCAGTATTTT.

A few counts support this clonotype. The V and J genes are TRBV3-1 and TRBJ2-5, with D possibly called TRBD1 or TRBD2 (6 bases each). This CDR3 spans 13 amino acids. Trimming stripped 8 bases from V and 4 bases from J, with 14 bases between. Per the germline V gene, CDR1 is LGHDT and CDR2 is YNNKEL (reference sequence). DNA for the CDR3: TGTGCCAGCCACTTGAGGGGGGCAGAGACCCAGTACTTC. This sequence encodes CASHLRGAETQYF.

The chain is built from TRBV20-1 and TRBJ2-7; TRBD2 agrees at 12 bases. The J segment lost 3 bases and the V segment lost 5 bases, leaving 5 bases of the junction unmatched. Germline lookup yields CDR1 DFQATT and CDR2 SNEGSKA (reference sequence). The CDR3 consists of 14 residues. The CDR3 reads CSARSSGGGYEQYF. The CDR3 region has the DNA TGCAGTGCTCGATCTAGCGGGGGGGGCTACGAGCAGTACTTC.

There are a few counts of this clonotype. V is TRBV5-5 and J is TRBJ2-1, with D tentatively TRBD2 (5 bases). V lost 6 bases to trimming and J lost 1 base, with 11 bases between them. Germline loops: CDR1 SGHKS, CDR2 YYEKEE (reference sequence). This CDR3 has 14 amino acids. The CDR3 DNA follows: TGTGCCAGCATAGGCCGAGGGTCCTACAATGAGCAGTTCTTC. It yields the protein CASIGRGSYNEQFF.

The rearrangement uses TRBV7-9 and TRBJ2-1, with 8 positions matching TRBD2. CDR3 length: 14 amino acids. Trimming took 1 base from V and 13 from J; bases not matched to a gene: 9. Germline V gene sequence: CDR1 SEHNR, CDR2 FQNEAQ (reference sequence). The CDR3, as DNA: TGTGCCAGCAGCTTAGTATTCGGGGGGGAGACCCAGTTCTTC. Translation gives CASSLVFGGETQFF.

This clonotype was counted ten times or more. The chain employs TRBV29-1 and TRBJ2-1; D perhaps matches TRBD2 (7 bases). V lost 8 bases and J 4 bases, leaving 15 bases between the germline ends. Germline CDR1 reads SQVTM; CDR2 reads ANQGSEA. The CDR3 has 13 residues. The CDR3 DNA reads TGCAGCTACGGGGGGCCGGTTTACAATGAGCAGTTCTTC. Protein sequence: CSYGGPVYNEQFF.

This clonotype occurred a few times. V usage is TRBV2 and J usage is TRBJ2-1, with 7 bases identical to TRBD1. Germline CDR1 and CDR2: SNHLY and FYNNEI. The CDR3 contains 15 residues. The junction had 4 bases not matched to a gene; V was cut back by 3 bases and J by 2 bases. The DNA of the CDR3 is TGTGCCAGCAGTGACGACAGGGAGCCCTACAATGAGCAGTTCTTC. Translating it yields CASSDDREPYNEQFF.

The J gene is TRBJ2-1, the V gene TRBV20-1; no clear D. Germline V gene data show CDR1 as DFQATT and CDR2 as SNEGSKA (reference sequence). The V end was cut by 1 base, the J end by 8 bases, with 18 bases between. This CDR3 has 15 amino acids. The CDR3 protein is CSARGQTNHSYEQFF. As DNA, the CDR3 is TGCAGTGCTAGAGGGCAGACAAATCACAGCTATGAGCAGTTCTTC.

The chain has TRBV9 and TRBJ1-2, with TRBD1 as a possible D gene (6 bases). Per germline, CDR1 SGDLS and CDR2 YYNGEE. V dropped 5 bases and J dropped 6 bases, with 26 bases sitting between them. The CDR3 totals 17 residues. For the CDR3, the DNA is TGTGCCAGCAGTCCCAGGTTGGGGGCTCTAGAGATGGATGGCTACACCTTC. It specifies CASSPRLGALEMDGYTF. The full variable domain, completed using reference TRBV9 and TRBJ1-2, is DSGVTQTPKHLITATGQRVTLRCSPRSGDLSVYWYQQSLDQGLQFLIQYYNGEERAKGNILERFSAQQFPDLHSELNLSSLELGDSALYFCASSPRLGALEMDGYTFGSGTRLTVV.

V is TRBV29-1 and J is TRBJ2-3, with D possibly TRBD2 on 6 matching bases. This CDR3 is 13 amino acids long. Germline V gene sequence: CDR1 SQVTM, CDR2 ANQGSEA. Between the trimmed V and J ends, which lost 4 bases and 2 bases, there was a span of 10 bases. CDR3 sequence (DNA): TGCAGCGTTGCGGCTAGCGTCACAGATACGCAGTATTTT. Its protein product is CSVAASVTDTQYF.

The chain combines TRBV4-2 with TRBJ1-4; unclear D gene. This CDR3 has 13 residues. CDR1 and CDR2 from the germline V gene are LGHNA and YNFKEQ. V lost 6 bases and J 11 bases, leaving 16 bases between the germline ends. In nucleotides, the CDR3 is TGTGCCAGCAGACCAGACGCGTATTCTAAACTGTTTTTT. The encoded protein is CASRPDAYSKLFF.

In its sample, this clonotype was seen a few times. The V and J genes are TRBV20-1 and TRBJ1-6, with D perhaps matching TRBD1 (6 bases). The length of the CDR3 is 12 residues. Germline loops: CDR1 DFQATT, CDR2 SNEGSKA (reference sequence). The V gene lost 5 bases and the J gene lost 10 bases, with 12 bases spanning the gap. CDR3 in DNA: TGCAGTGCTTCCCAGGGGCGCTCACCCCTCCACTTT. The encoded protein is CSASQGRSPLHF.

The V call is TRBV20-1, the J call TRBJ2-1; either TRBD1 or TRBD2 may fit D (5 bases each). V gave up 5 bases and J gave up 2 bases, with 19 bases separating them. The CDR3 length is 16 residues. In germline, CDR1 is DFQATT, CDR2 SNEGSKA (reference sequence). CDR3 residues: CSAPESHGTTYNEQFF. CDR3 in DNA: TGCAGTGCTCCAGAATCTCACGGGACGACCTACAATGAGCAGTTCTTC.

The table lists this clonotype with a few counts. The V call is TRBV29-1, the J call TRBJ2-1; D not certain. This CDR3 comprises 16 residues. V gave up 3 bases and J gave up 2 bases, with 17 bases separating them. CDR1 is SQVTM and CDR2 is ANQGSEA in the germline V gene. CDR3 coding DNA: TGCAGCGTTGAGATTCACCTAACGCAGGCCTACAATGAGCAGTTCTTC. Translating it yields CSVEIHLTQAYNEQFF.

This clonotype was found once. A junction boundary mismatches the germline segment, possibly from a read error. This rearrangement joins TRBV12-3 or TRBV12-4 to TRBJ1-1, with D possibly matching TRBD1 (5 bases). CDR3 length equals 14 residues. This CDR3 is CANSLKGRDTEAFF. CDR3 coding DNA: TGTGCCAACAGTTTAAAGGGGAGGGACACTGAAGCTTTCTTT.

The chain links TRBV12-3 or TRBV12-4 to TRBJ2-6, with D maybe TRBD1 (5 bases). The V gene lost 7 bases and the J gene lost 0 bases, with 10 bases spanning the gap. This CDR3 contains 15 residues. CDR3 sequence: CASKLGVSGANVLTF. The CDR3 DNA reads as TGTGCCAGCAAGTTAGGGGTCTCTGGGGCCAACGTCCTGACTTTC.

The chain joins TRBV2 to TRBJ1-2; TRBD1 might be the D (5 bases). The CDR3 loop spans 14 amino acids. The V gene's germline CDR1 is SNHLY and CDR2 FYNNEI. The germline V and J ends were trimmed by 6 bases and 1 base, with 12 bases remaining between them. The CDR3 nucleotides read TGTGCCAGCAGGTTAACAGGACTTAACTATGGCTACACCTTC. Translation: CASRLTGLNYGYTF.

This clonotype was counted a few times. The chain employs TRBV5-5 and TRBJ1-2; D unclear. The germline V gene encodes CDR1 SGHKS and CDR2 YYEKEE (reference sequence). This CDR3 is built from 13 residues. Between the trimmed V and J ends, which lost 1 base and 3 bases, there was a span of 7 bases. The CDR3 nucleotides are TGTGCCAGCAGCTTGTCGGACCACTATGGCTACACCTTC. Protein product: CASSLSDHYGYTF. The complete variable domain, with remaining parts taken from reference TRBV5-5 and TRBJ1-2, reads DAGVTQSPTHLIKTRGQQVTLRCSPISGHKSVSWYQQVLGQGPQFIFQYYEKEERGRGNFPDRFSARQFPNYSSELNVNALLLGDSALYLCASSLSDHYGYTFGSGTRLTVV.

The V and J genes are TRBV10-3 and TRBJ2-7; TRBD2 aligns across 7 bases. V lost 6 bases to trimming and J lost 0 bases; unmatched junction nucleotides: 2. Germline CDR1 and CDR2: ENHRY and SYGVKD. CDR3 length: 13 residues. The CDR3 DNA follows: TGTGCCATCAGGCGGGGGAGCTCCTACGAGCAGTACTTC. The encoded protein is CAIRRGSSYEQYF.

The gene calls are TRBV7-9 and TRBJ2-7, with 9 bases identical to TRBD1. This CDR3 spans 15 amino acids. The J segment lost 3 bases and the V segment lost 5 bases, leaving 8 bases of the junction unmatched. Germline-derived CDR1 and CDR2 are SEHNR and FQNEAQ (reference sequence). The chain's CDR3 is CASSPWGQGLYEQYF. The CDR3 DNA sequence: TGTGCCAGCAGCCCCTGGGGACAGGGACTCTACGAGCAGTACTTC.

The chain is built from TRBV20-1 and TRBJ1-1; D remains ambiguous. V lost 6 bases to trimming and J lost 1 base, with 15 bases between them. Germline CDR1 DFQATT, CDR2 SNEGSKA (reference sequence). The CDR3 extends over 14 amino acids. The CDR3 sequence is CSAKRMTPNTEAFF. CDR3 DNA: TGCAGTGCGAAACGGATGACACCGAACACTGAAGCTTTCTTT.

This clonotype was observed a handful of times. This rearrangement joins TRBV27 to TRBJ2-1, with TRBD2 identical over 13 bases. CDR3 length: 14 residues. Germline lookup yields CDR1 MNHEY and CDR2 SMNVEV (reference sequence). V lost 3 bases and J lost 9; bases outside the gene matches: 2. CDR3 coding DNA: TGTGCCAGCAGTTTCGGACTAGCGGGGGTTGAGCAGTTCTTC. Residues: CASSFGLAGVEQFF.

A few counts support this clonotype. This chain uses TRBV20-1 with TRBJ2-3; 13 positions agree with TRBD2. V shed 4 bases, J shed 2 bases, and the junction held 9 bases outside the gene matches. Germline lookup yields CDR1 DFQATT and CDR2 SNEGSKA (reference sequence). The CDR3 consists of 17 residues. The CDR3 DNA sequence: TGCAGTGCTAAGAACGGGACTAGCGGGGCGATCACAGATACGCAGTATTTT. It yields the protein CSAKNGTSGAITDTQYF.

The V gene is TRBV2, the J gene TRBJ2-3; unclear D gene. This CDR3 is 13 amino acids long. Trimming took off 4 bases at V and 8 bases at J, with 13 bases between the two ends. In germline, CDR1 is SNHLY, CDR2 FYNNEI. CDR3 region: CASSAENSGTQYF. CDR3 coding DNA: TGTGCCAGCAGTGCCGAGAATTCGGGTACGCAGTATTTT.

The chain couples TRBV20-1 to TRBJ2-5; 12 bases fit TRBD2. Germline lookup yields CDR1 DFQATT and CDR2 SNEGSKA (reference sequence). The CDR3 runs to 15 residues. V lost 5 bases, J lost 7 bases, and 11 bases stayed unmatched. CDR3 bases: TGCAGTGCTTTTCGCCCGACTAGCGGGGGTCGGACCCAGTACTTC. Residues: CSAFRPTSGGRTQYF.

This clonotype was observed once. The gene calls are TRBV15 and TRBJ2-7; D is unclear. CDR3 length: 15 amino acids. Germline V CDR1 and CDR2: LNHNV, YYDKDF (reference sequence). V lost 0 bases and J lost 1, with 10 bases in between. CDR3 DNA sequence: TGTGCCACCAGCAGAGAAAAAGGAATTTCCTACGAGCAGTACTTC. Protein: CATSREKGISYEQYF.

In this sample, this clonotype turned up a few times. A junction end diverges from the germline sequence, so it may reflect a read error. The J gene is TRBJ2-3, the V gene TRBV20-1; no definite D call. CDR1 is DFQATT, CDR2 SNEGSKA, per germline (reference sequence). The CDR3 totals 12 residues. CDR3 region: CRARGVGDTQYF. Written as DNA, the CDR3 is TGCAGGGCTAGAGGCGTTGGAGATACGCAGTATTTT.

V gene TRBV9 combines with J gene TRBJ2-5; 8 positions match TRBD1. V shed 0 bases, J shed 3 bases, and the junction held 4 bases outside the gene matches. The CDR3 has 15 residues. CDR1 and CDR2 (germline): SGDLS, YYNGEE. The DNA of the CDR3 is TGTGCCAGCAGCGTAGCTCTGGACAGGGAAGAGACCCAGTACTTC. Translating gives CASSVALDREETQYF. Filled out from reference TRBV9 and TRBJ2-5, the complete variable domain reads DSGVTQTPKHLITATGQRVTLRCSPRSGDLSVYWYQQSLDQGLQFLIQYYNGEERAKGNILERFSAQQFPDLHSELNLSSLELGDSALYFCASSVALDREETQYFGPGTRLLVL.